The next 29 T cell receptor beta chains were all read from a single sample in a study of blood T cell repertoires in COVID-19. Measured with immunoSEQ multiplex PCR; TCRdb has only the in-frame clones, and not every one. The data contain about 120,000 clones, over 65% of them singletons. The sample consisted of peripheral blood. The source is a woman of 80 years or more with acute or convalescent COVID-19.

The genes are TRBV9 and TRBJ1-6; D perhaps matches TRBD1 (5 bases). The V and J ends lost 4 bases and 10 bases respectively, with 15 bases between them. This CDR3 is 14 amino acids long. CDR1 and CDR2 (germline): SGDLS, YYNGEE. In nucleotides, the CDR3 is TGTGCCAGCAGCTCGAGAAGGGAGGGGTCACCCCTCCACTTT. Translated: CASSSRREGSPLHF.

Only one count was recorded for this clone. The rearrangement joins TRBV30 to TRBJ2-2; 7 nucleotides align to TRBD1. Trimming cost V 3 bases and J 6 bases; bases outside gene matches: 7. In germline, CDR1 is GTSNPN, CDR2 SVGIG (reference sequence). The length of the CDR3 is 14 residues. The CDR3 DNA follows: TGTGCCTGGAGCATCATCCAGGGGGCCGGGGAGCTGTTTTTT. Encoded protein: CAWSIIQGAGELFF.

V is TRBV9 and J is TRBJ2-3; D gene ambiguous. CDR3 length equals 16 residues. Between the trimmed V and J ends, which lost 4 bases and 2 bases, there was a span of 17 bases. Germline CDR1 reads SGDLS; CDR2 reads YYNGEE. This chain's CDR3 is CASSSAPTTYTDTQYF. Written as DNA, the CDR3 is TGTGCCAGCAGCTCCGCCCCCACCACATACACAGATACGCAGTATTTT.

This chain connects TRBV19 to TRBJ1-4; 7 positions match TRBD1. Germline CDR1 reads LNHDA; CDR2 reads SQIVND (reference sequence). Trimming removed 7 bases from V and 3 bases from J; junction bases left unmatched: 8. The CDR3 runs to 15 residues. CDR3 bases: TGTGCCAGTACAGGGGGTCGTACTTCTAATGAAAAACTGTTTTTT. Protein sequence: CASTGGRTSNEKLFF. The full variable domain, in which reference TRBV19 and TRBJ1-4 provide the parts outside the CDR3, is DGGITQSPKYLFRKEGQNVTLSCEQNLNHDAMYWYRQDPGQGLRLIYYSQIVNDFQKGDIAEGYSVSREKKESFPLTVTSAQKNPTAFYLCASTGGRTSNEKLFFGSGTQLSVL.

The V gene is TRBV27, the J gene TRBJ2-2, with 9 bases that match TRBD2. J lost 7 bases, V lost 4 bases, and 7 bases had no gene match. CDR1 and CDR2 (germline): MNHEY, SMNVEV (reference sequence). The CDR3 consists of 15 residues. CDR3 amino acids: CASSYSGRDGGELFF. The CDR3 DNA reads TGTGCCAGCAGTTATAGCGGGAGAGACGGCGGGGAGCTGTTTTTT.

The chain is built from TRBV6-5 and TRBJ2-7, with D perhaps matching TRBD1 (6 bases). CDR1 and CDR2 (germline): MNHEY, SVGAGI. V lost 0 bases and J lost 3, with 12 bases in between. This CDR3 is built from 15 residues. The CDR3 nucleotides are TGTGCCAGCAGTTACTCGCCAGGGGAAGGCTACGAGCAGTACTTC. This codes for CASSYSPGEGYEQYF.

This chain joins TRBV28 and TRBJ1-5, with a possible D match to TRBD1 (5 bases). This CDR3 comprises 15 residues. The germline gives CDR1 MDHEN, CDR2 SYDVKM. The V gene lost 4 bases and the J gene lost 4 bases, with 14 bases spanning the gap. The CDR3 DNA is TGTGCCAGCAGTTCCCCCGGGGGGGGGAATCAGCCCCAGCATTTT. As protein: CASSSPGGGNQPQHF.

V is TRBV6-1 and J is TRBJ2-5, with TRBD1 identical over 9 bases. Germline V gene sequence: CDR1 MNHNS, CDR2 SASEGT. Losses at the gene ends were 4 bases for V and 5 bases for J; bases not matched to a gene: 11. CDR3 size: 16 residues. CDR3 protein: CASSANPGQGRETQYF. The CDR3 DNA sequence: TGTGCCAGCAGTGCCAATCCGGGACAGGGTAGGGAGACCCAGTACTTC.

The V and J genes are TRBV7-8 and TRBJ2-7; TRBD2 aligns across 10 bases. Trimming cost V 1 base and J 4 bases; bases outside gene matches: 4. This CDR3 region has 15 residues. Per germline, CDR1 SGHVS and CDR2 FQNEAQ. The CDR3 region is CASSLGTSGSYEQYF. CDR3 nucleotide sequence: TGTGCCAGCAGCTTAGGGACTAGCGGCTCGTACGAGCAGTACTTC.

The rearrangement uses TRBV3-1 (or the pseudogene TRBV3-2) and TRBJ1-1; 7 bases are a match to TRBD1. With V trimmed by 6 bases and J by 8 bases, 9 bases remained unmatched. CDR1 and CDR2 (germline): LGHDT, YNNKEL (reference sequence). The CDR3 sequence is 13 residues long. The CDR3 protein is CASRLGQDIEAFF. The CDR3 region has the DNA TGTGCCAGCAGGCTTGGACAGGATATCGAAGCTTTCTTT.

The chain recombines TRBV6-1 with TRBJ1-4, with D unresolved. Looked up from germline, CDR1 is MNHNS and CDR2 is SASEGT. V was trimmed by 0 bases and J by 8 bases, leaving 7 bases between them. CDR3 length: 13 residues. DNA of the CDR3: TGTGCCAGCAGTGAAGCGTTCAGGGAAAAACTGTTTTTT. Encoded protein: CASSEAFREKLFF.

V and J are TRBV10-3 and TRBJ1-4, with 9 bases identical to TRBD1. Germline V lookup: CDR1 ENHRY, CDR2 SYGVKD. The CDR3 consists of 14 residues. Losses at the gene ends were 9 bases for V and 2 bases for J; bases not matched to a gene: 4. As DNA, the CDR3 is TGTGCCATAGGACAGGGGAGGACTAATGAAAAACTGTTTTTT. Amino acid sequence: CAIGQGRTNEKLFF.

J is TRBJ2-3 and V is TRBV4-1, with 9 positions matching TRBD1. The V gene's germline CDR1 is MGHRA and CDR2 YSYEKL. Trimming at V came to 5 bases and at J to 4 bases, leaving 10 bases not matched to a gene. The CDR3 is 16 residues long. The CDR3 DNA is TGCGCCAGCAGCAAATTACAGGGGGCGGGCGCAGATACGCAGTATTTT. It is translated as CASSKLQGAGADTQYF.

There are a few counts of this clone. The chain has TRBV7-6 and TRBJ1-3; D unresolved. The CDR3 has 16 residues. Deletions cut 5 bases from V and 0 bases from J, with 14 bases between. Germline V gene data show CDR1 as SGHVS and CDR2 as FNYEAQ. The CDR3, as DNA: TGTGCCAGCAGCGGTGGGCCGGGGTTCTCTGGAAACACCATATATTTT. This codes for CASSGGPGFSGNTIYF.

This clone was seen repeatedly, ten times or more. At the DNA level, this CDR3 is encoded by other sequences in the same sample as well. The V gene is TRBV9, the J gene TRBJ2-3; D possibly corresponds to TRBD1 (5 bases). In germline, CDR1 is SGDLS, CDR2 YYNGEE. There are 15 residues in the CDR3. V was cut by 4 bases and J by 5 bases, with 17 bases left in between. CDR3 nucleotide sequence: TGTGCCAGCAGCCCCCGCCCAGGGTTGGTAGATACGCAGTATTTT. This translates into CASSPRPGLVDTQYF.

The V gene is TRBV18, the J gene TRBJ1-1; D unresolved. The length of the CDR3 is 13 residues. Germline CDR1 reads KGHSH; CDR2 reads LQKENI. Trimming left V 3 bases short and J 3 bases short, with 8 bases between. CDR3 sequence reads: CASSPLVDTEAFF. The CDR3 region has the DNA TGTGCCAGCTCACCCTTAGTGGACACTGAAGCTTTCTTT.

This clone was seen once. This chain's CDR3 is CATSRAQLGEGRSFPNNNEQFF. CDR3 sequence (DNA): TGTGCCACCAGCAGAGCCCAGTTAGGGGAGGGACGGAGTTTCCCGAACAACAATGAGCAGTTCTTC. This sequence joins TRBV15 and TRBJ2-1; 7 positions agree with TRBD2. After removal of 1 base from V and 5 bases from J, the junction contained 26 bases not matched to a gene. Per germline, CDR1 LNHNV and CDR2 YYDKDF (reference sequence). CDR3 length: 22 residues.

The genes are TRBV5-1 and TRBJ1-6; 7 nucleotides align to TRBD1. The length of the CDR3 is 14 residues. The germline gives CDR1 SGHRS, CDR2 YFSETQ. J was trimmed by 7 bases and V by 1 base; bases with no gene match: 2. The chain's CDR3 is CASSLTGVNSPLHF. The DNA of the CDR3 is TGCGCCAGCAGCTTGACAGGGGTGAATTCACCCCTCCACTTT.

This sequence joins TRBV28 and TRBJ1-4, with D possibly matching TRBD1 (6 bases). CDR3 length equals 14 residues. Between the trimmed V and J ends, which lost 5 bases and 7 bases, there was a span of 14 bases. Per germline, CDR1 MDHEN and CDR2 SYDVKM. The CDR3 protein is CASSPPGAGEKLFF. The DNA of the CDR3 is TGTGCCAGCAGTCCTCCAGGGGCGGGTGAAAAACTGTTTTTT.

This chain uses TRBV11-3 with TRBJ1-6; no clear D. Germline CDR1 reads SGHNT; CDR2 reads YENEEA. V was pared by 2 bases and J by 4 bases, with 6 bases between. The CDR3 is 14 residues long. The CDR3 DNA sequence: TGTGCCAGCAGCTTATTTTCTTATAATTCACCCCTCCACTTT. It yields the protein CASSLFSYNSPLHF.

The chain employs TRBV6-9 and TRBJ2-7; perhaps TRBD2 as D (6 bases). The CDR3 runs to 15 residues. CDR1 MNHGY and CDR2 SVAAGI come from the germline V gene. DNA for the CDR3: TGTGCGATAACCGGAGGGCCAACCTTTTCCTACGAGCAGTACTTC. Amino acid sequence: CAITGGPTFSYEQYF.

This clone appeared many times. This rearrangement joins TRBV7-9 to TRBJ2-4; D is unresolved. CDR3 length: 17 residues. Germline-derived CDR1 and CDR2 are SEHNR and FQNEAQ (reference sequence). Trimming took 5 bases from V and 1 from J, leaving 18 bases between them. CDR3 sequence reads: CASSQSDGRRAKNIQYF. The CDR3 DNA reads TGTGCCAGCAGCCAAAGCGACGGAAGAAGGGCCAAAAACATTCAGTACTTC. The whole variable domain, remainder taken from reference TRBV7-9 and TRBJ2-4, is DTGVSQNPRHKITKRGQNVTFRCDPISEHNRLYWYRQTLGQGPEFLTYFQNEAQLEKSRLLSDRFSAERPKGSFSTLEIQRTEQGDSAMYLCASSQSDGRRAKNIQYFGAGTRLSVL.

V usage is TRBV28 and J usage is TRBJ1-2; TRBD1 might be the D (5 bases). The CDR3 covers 15 residues. The germline CDR1 and CDR2 sequences are MDHEN and SYDVKM. V lost 7 bases to trimming and J lost 0 bases, with 15 bases between them. The CDR3 DNA reads as TGTGCCAGCACCCAGTGGGGGGATCCTAACTATGGCTACACCTTC. Translated: CASTQWGDPNYGYTF.

The table lists this clone with a count of one. The rearrangement uses TRBV7-8 and TRBJ2-2, with TRBD1 matching over 7 bases. V lost 5 bases, J lost 6 bases, and 3 bases stayed unmatched. This CDR3 region has 13 residues. Per germline, CDR1 SGHVS and CDR2 FQNEAQ. This CDR3 is CASSPDRAGELFF. CDR3 coding DNA: TGTGCCAGCAGCCCCGACAGGGCCGGGGAGCTGTTTTTT. Complete variable domain (other parts from reference TRBV7-8 and TRBJ2-2): GAGVSQSPRYKVAKRGQDVALRCDPISGHVSLFWYQQALGQGPEFLTYFQNEAQLDKSGLPSDRFFAERPEGSVSTLKIQRTQQEDSAVYLCASSPDRAGELFFGEGSRLTVL.

The J gene is TRBJ1-5, the V gene TRBV7-2; 10 nucleotides match TRBD1. J lost 5 bases, V lost 2 bases, and 3 bases had no gene match. The CDR3 loop spans 15 amino acids. The germline V gene encodes CDR1 SGHTA and CDR2 FQGNSA. The DNA of the CDR3 is TGTGCCAGCAGCTTAAGTGGGACAGGGGATCAGCCCCAGCATTTT. It is translated as CASSLSGTGDQPQHF.

The V call is TRBV19, the J call TRBJ1-5; D is perhaps TRBD1 (6 bases). V shed 7 bases and J shed 4 bases, with 14 bases lying between them. In germline, CDR1 is LNHDA, CDR2 SQIVND (reference sequence). The CDR3 is 14 amino acids. The CDR3 region has the DNA TGTGCCAGTACTACCTTGGACAGAAATCAGCCCCAGCATTTT. The encoded protein is CASTTLDRNQPQHF.

V is TRBV29-1 and J is TRBJ1-3; D is uncertain. Trimming removed 8 bases from V and 0 bases from J, with 17 bases in between. Germline V gene data show CDR1 as SQVTM and CDR2 as ANQGSEA. There are 15 residues in the CDR3. The CDR3 DNA reads TGCAGCATGGAACGTCGGGGAGTCTCTGGAAACACCATATATTTT. This sequence encodes CSMERRGVSGNTIYF. Filled out from reference TRBV29-1 and TRBJ1-3, the complete variable domain reads SAVISQKPSRDICQRGTSLTIQCQVDSQVTMMFWYRQQPGQSLTLIATANQGSEATYESGFVIDKFPISRPNLTFSTLTVSNMSPEDSSIYLCSMERRGVSGNTIYFGEGSWLTVV.

The J gene is TRBJ2-1, the V gene TRBV12-1; the table's D call of TRBD2 was not tested on the DNA. TRBV12-1 is labeled a pseudogene. The CDR3 length is 16 residues. CDR3 nucleotides: TGTGCCAGCAGCCCCCATGAGGCCCCACTCTACAATGAGCAGTTCTTC. Translating it yields CASSPHEAPLYNEQFF.

The rearrangement uses TRBV12-3 or TRBV12-4 and TRBJ1-6, with D possibly matching TRBD1 (5 bases). The CDR3 length is 12 residues. V shed 7 bases and J shed 8 bases, with 9 bases lying between them. The CDR3 sequence: CASKQGDSPLHF. In DNA form, the CDR3 reads TGTGCCAGCAAGCAAGGGGATTCACCCCTCCACTTT.